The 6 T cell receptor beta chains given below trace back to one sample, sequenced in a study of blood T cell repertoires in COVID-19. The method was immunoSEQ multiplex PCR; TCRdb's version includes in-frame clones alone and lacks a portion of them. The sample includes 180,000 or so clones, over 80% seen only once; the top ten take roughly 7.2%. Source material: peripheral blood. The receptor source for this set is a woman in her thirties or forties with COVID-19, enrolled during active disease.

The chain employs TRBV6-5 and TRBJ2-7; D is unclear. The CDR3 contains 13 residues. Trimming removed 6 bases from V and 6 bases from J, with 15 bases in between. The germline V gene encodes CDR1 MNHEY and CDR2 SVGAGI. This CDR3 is CASREFRSREQYF. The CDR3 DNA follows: TGTGCCAGCAGGGAGTTCAGAAGCCGCGAGCAGTACTTC.

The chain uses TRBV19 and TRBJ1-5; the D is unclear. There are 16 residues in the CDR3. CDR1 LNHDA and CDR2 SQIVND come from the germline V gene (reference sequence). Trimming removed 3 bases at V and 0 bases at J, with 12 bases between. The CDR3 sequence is CASSILASGSNQPQHF. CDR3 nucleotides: TGTGCCAGTAGTATCTTGGCCTCAGGTAGCAATCAGCCCCAGCATTTT.

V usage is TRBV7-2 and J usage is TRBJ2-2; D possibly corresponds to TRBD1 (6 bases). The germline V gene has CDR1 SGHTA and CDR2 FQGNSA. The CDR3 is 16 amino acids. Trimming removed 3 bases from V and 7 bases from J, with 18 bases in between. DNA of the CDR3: TGTGCCAGCAGCTTCGGAGGTTGGGGGCGCGGCGGGGAGCTGTTTTTT. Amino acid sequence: CASSFGGWGRGGELFF. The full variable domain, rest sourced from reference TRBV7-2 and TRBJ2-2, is GAGVSQSPSNKVTEKGKDVELRCDPISGHTALYWYRQSLGQGLEFLIYFQGNSAPDKSGLPSDRFSAERTGGSVSTLTIQRTQQEDSAVYLCASSFGGWGRGGELFFGEGSRLTVL.

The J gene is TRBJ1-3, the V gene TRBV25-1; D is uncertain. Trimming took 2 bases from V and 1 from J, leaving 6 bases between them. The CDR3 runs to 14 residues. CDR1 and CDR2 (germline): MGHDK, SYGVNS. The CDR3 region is CASSEEKSGNTIYF. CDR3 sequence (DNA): TGTGCCAGCAGTGAAGAGAAATCTGGAAACACCATATATTTT.

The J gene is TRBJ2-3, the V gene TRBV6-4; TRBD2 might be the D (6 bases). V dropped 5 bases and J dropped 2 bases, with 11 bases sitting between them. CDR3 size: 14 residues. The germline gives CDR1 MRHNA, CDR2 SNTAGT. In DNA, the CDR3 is TGTGCCAGCAGTACGGCGGGGATCACAGATACGCAGTATTTT. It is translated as CASSTAGITDTQYF.

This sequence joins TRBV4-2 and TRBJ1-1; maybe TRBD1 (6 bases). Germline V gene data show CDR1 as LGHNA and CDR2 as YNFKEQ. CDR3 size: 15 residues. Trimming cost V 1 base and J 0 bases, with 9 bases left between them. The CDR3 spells CASSQAGVMNTEAFF. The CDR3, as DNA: TGTGCCAGCAGCCAAGCAGGGGTCATGAACACTGAAGCTTTCTTT.